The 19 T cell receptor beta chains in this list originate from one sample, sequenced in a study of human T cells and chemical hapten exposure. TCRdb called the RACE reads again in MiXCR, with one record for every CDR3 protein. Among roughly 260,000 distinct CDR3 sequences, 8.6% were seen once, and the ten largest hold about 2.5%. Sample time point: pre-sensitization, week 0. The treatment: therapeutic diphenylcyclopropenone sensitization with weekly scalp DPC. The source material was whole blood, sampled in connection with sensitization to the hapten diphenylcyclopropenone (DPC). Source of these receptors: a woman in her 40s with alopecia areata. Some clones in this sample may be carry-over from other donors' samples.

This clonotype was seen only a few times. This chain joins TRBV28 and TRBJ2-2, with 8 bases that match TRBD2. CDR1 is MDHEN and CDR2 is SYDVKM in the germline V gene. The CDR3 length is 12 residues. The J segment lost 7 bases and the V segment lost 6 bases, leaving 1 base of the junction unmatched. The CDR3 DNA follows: TGTGCCAGCAGCGGGAGGGACGGGGAGCTGTTTTTT. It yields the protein CASSGRDGELFF.

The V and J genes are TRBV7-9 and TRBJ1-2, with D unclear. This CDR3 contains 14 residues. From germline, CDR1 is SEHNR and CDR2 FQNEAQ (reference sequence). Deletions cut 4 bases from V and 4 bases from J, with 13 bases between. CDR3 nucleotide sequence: TGTGCCAGCAGCTGGGCGGAGGGTGGCTATGGCTACACCTTC. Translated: CASSWAEGGYGYTF.

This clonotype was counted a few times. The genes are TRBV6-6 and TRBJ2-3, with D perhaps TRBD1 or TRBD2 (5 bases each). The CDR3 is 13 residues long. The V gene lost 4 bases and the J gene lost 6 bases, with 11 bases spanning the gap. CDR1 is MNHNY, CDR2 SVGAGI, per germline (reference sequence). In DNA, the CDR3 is TGTGCCAGCAGTTTTGTAGGGACCGATACGCAGTATTTT. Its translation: CASSFVGTDTQYF.

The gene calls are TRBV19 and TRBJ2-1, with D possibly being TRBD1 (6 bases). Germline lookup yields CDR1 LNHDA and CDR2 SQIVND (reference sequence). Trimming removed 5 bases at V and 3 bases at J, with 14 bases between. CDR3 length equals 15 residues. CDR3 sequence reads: CASSLYRVLYNEQFF. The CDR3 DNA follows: TGTGCCAGTAGTCTATACAGGGTCCTCTACAATGAGCAGTTCTTC.

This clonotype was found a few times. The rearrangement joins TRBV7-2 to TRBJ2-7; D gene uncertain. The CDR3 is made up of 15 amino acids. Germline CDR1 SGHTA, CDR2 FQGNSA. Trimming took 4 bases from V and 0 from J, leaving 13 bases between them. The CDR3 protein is CASSSRRTGSYEQYF. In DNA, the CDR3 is TGTGCCAGCAGCTCCCGACGGACGGGCTCCTACGAGCAGTACTTC.

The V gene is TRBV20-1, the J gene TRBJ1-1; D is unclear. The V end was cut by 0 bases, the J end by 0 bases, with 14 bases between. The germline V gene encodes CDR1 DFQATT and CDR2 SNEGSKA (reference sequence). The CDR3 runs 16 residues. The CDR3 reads CSARDRVFRLNTEAFF. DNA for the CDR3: TGCAGTGCTAGAGATCGGGTGTTTCGGTTGAACACTGAAGCTTTCTTT.

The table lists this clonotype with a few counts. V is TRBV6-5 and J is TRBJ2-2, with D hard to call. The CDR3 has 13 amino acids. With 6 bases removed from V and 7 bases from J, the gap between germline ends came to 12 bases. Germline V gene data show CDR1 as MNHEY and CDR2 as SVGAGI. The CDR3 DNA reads TGTGCCAGCAGCCCCCCTAAGGGCGGGGAGCTGTTTTTT. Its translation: CASSPPKGGELFF.

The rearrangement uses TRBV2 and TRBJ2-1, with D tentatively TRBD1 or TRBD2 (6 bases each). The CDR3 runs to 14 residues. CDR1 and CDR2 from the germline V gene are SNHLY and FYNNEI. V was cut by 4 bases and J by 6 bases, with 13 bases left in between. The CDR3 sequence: CASSARGRGNEQFF. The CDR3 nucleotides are TGTGCCAGCAGTGCCCGGGGGCGAGGCAATGAGCAGTTCTTC.

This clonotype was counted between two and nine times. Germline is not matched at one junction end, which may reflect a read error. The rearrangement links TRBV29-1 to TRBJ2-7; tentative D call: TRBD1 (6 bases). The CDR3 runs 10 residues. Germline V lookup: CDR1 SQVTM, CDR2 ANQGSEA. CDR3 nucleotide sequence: TGCAGCGTTGATCGCGTGACAGGCCACTTC. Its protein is CSVDRVTGHF.

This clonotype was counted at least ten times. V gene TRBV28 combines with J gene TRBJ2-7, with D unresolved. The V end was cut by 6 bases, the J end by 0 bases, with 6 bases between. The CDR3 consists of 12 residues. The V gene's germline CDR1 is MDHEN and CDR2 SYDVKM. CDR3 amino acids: CASSPASYEQYF. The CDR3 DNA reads TGTGCCAGCAGCCCCGCCTCCTACGAGCAGTACTTC. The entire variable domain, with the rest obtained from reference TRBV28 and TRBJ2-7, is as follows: DVKVTQSSRYLVKRTGEKVFLECVQDMDHENMFWYRQDPGLGLRLIYFSYDVKMKEKGDIPEGYSVSREKKERFSLILESASTNQTSMYLCASSPASYEQYFGPGTRLTVT.

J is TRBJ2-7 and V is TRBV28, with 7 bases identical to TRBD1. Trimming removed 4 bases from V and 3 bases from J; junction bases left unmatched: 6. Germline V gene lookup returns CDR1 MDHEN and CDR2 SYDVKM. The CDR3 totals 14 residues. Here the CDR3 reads CASSSGQADYEQYF. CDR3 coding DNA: TGTGCCAGCAGTTCTGGACAGGCCGACTACGAGCAGTACTTC.

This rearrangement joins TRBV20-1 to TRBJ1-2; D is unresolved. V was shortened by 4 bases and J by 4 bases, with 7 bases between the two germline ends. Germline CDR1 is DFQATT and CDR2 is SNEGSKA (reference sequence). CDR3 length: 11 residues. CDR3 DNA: TGCAGTGCTACAGGCTTCTATGGCTACACCTTC. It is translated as CSATGFYGYTF.

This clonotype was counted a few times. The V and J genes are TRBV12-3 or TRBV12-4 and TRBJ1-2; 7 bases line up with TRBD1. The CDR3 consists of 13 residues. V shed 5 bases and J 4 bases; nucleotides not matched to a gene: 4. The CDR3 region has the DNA TGTGCCAGCAGTGTCCGGGACAGCTATGGCTACACCTTC. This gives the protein CASSVRDSYGYTF.

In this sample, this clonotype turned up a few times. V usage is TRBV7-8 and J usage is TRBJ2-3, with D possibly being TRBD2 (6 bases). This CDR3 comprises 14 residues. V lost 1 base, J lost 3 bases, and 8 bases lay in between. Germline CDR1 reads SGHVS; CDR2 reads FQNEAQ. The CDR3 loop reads CASSLVLATDTQYF. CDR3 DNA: TGTGCCAGCAGCTTAGTCCTAGCGACAGATACGCAGTATTTT.

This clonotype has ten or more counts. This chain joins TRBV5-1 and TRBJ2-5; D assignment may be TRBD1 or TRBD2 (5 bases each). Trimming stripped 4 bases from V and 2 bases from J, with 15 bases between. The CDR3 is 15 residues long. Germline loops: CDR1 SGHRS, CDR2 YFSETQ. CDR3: CASSPDTPGQETQYF. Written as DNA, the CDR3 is TGCGCCAGCAGCCCGGACACCCCGGGGCAAGAGACCCAGTACTTC.

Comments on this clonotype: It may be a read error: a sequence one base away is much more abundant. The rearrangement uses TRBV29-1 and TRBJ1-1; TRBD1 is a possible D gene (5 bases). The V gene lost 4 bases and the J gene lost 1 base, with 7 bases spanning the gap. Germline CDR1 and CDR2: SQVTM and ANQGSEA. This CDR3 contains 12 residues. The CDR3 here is CSVATGNTEAFF. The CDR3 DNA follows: TGCAGCGTTGCCACAGGGAACACTGAAGCTTTCTTT. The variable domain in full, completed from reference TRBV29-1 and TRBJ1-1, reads SAVISQKPSRDICQRGTSLTIQCQVDSQVTMMFWYRQQPGQSLTLIATANQGSEATYESGFVIDKFPISRPNLTFSTLTVSNMSPEDSSIYLCSVATGNTEAFFGQGTRLTVV.

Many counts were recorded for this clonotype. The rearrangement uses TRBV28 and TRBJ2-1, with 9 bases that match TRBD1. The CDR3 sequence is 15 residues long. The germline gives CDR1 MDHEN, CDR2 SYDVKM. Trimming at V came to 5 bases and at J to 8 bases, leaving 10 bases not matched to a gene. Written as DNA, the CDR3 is TGTGCCAGCAGTCGTCGGGACAGGGTCATGCATGAGCAGTTCTTC. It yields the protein CASSRRDRVMHEQFF. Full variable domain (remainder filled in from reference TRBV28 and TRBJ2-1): DVKVTQSSRYLVKRTGEKVFLECVQDMDHENMFWYRQDPGLGLRLIYFSYDVKMKEKGDIPEGYSVSREKKERFSLILESASTNQTSMYLCASSRRDRVMHEQFFGPGTRLTVL.

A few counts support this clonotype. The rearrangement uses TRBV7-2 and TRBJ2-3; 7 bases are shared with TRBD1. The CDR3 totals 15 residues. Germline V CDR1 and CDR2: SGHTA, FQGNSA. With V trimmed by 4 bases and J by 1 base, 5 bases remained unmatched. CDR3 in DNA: TGTGCCAGCAGCTCGGCGCAGGGGGGCACAGATACGCAGTATTTT. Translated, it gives CASSSAQGGTDTQYF.

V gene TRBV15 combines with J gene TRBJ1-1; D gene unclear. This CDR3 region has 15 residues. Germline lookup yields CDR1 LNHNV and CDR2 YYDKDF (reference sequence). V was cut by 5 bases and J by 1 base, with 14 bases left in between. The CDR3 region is CATSPVGRTNTEAFF. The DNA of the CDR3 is TGTGCCACCAGCCCCGTAGGACGGACGAACACTGAAGCTTTCTTT.